This T cell receptor (beta chain) was identified in a study of blood T cell repertoires in COVID-19. Overall study: COVID-19 samples collected from the United States, Italy and Spain covered acute and convalescent phases. PBMCs, B-cell-depleted T cells, or T cells provided the cDNA or gDNA that made up the material.

Per the original methods: Amplification of reference gene primers provided the estimated nucleated cell counts. Profiled with immunoSEQ multiplex PCR; TCRdb holds only in-frame clones, not every one. V, J and clone size reflect that table, while D and trimming were determined from the DNA. The sample yields approximately 150,000 clones, 75% to 85% seen once. V shed 4 bases and J 1 base; nucleotides not matched to a gene: 5. The CDR3 loop spans 14 amino acids. Germline values: CDR1 GTSNPN, CDR2 SVGIG (reference sequence). V and J are TRBV30 and TRBJ2-3; 7 nucleotides align to TRBD2. The sequence was obtained from a man aged 70-80 years who had recovered from COVID-19. Sample: peripheral blood. CDR3 sequence reads: CAWIKRGGTDTQYF. CDR3 nucleotide sequence: TGTGCCTGGATTAAGCGGGGTGGCACAGATACGCAGTATTTT.